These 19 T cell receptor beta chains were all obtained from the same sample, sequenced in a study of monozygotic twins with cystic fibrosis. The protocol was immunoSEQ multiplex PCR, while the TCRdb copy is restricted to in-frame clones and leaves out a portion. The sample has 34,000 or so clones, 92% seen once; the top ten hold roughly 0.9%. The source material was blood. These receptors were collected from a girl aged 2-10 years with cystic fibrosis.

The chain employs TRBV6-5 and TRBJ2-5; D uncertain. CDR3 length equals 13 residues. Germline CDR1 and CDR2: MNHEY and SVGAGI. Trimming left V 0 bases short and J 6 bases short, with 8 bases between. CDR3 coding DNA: TGTGCCAGCAGTTACTCGAATTCGCAGACCCAGTACTTC. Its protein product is CASSYSNSQTQYF.

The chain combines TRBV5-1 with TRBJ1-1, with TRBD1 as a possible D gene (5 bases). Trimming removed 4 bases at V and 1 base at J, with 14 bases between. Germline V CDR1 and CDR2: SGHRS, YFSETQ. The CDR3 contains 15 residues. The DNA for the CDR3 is TGCGCCAGCAGCCCAACGGGACGGGGGAACACTGAAGCTTTCTTT. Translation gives CASSPTGRGNTEAFF.

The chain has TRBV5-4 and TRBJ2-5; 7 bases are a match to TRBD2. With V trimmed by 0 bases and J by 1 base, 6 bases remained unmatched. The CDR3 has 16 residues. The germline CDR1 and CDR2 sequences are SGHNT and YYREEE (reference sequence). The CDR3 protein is CASSLAASGSQETQYF. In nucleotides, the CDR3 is TGTGCCAGCAGCTTGGCGGCTAGCGGATCCCAAGAGACCCAGTACTTC.

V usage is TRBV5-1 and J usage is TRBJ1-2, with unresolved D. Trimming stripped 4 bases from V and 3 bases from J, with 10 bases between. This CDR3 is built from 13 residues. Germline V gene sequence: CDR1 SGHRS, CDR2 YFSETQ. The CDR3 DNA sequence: TGCGCCAGCAGCCCGGACGGATACTATGGCTACACCTTC. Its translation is CASSPDGYYGYTF.

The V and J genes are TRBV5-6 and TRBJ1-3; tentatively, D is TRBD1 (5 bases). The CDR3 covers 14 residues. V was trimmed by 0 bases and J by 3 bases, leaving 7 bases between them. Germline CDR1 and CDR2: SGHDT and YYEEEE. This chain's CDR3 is CASSLAGGGNTIYF. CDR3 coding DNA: TGTGCCAGCAGCTTGGCGGGGGGTGGAAACACCATATATTTT.

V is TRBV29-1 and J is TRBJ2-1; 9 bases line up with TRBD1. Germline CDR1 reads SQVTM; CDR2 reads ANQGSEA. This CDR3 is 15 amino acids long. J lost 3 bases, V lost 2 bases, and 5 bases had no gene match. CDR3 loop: CSVEPRDRVYNEQFF. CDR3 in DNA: TGCAGCGTTGAACCCCGGGACAGGGTCTACAATGAGCAGTTCTTC.

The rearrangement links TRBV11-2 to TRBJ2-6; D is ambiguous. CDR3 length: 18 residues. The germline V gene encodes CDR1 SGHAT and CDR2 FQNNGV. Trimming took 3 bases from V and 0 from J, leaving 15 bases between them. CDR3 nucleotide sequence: TGTGCCAGCAGCTTTCCCATGGCCGCTATCTCTGGGGCCAACGTCCTGACTTTC. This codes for CASSFPMAAISGANVLTF.

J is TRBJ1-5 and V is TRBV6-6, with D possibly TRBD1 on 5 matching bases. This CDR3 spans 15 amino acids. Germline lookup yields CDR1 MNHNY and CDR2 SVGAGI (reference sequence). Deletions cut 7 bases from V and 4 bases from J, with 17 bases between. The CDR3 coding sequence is TGTGCCAGCACCGAGAGAGGCGGGGGTAATCAGCCCCAGCATTTT. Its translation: CASTERGGGNQPQHF.

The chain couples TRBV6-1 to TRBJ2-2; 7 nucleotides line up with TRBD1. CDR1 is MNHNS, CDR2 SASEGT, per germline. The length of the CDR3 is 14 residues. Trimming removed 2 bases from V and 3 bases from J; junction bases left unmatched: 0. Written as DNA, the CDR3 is TGTGCCAGCAGTGAACAGGGGGACACCGGGGAGCTGTTTTTT. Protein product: CASSEQGDTGELFF.

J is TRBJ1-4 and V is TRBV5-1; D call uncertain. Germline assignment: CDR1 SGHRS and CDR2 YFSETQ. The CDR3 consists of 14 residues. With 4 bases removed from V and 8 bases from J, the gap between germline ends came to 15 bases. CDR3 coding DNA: TGCGCCAGCAGCCCGGATTCGCCCCACGAAAAACTGTTTTTT. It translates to CASSPDSPHEKLFF.

CDR3 sequence reads: CASSVQASYNEQFF. In DNA form, the CDR3 reads TGTGCCAGCAGTGTACAGGCCTCCTACAATGAGCAGTTCTTC. The V and J genes are TRBV2 and TRBJ2-1, with a weak D call TRBD1 (5 bases). With 4 bases removed from V and 0 bases from J, the gap between germline ends came to 7 bases. This CDR3 spans 14 amino acids. Germline values: CDR1 SNHLY, CDR2 FYNNEI. Full variable domain (rest looked up from reference TRBV2 and TRBJ2-1): EPEVTQTPSHQVTQMGQEVILRCVPISNHLYFYWYRQILGQKVEFLVSFYNNEISEKSEIFDDQFSVERPDGSNFTLKIRSTKLEDSAMYFCASSVQASYNEQFFGPGTRLTVL.

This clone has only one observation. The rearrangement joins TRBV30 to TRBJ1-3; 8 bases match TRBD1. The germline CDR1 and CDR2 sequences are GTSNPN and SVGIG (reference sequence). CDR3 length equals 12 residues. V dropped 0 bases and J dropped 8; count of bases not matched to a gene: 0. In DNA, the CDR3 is TGTGCCTGGAGTGTGACAGGGGACACCATATATTTT. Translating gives CAWSVTGDTIYF.

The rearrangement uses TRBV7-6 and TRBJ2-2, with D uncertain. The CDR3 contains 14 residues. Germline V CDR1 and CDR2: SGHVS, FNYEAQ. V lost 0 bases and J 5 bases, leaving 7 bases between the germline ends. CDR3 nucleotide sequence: TGTGCCAGCAGCTTAGCGTCGGGTACCGGGGAGCTGTTTTTT. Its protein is CASSLASGTGELFF.

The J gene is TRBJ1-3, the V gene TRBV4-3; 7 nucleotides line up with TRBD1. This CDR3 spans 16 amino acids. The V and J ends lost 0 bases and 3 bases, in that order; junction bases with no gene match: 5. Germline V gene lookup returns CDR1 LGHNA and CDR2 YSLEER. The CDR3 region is CASSQDRRGLGNTIYF. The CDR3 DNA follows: TGCGCCAGCAGCCAAGATCGGAGGGGGCTTGGAAACACCATATATTTT.

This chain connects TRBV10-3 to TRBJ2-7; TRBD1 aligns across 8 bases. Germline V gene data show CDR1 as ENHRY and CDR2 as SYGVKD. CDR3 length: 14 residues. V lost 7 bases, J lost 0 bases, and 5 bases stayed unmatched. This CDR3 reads CAITRDRSSYEQYF. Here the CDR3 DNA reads TGTGCCATCACCAGGGACAGGAGCTCCTACGAGCAGTACTTC.

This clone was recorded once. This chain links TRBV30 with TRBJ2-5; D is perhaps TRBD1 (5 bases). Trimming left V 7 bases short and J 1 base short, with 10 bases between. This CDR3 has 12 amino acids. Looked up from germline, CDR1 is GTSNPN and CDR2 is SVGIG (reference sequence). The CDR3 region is CASQGGQETQYF. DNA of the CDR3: TGTGCCTCCCAGGGCGGCCAAGAGACCCAGTACTTC.

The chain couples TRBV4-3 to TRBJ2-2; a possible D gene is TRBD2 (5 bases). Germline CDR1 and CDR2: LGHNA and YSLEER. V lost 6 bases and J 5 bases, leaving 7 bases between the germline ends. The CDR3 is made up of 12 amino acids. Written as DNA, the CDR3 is TGCGCCAGCAGTTCGGGGACCGGGGAGCTGTTTTTT. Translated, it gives CASSSGTGELFF.

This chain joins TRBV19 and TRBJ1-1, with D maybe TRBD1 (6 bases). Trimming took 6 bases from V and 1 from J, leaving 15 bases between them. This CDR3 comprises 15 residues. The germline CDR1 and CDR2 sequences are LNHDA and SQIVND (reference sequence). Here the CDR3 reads CASSLQGGGNTEAFF. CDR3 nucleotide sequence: TGTGCCAGTAGCCTACAGGGTGGGGGGAACACTGAAGCTTTCTTT. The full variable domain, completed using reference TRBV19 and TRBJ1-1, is DGGITQSPKYLFRKEGQNVTLSCEQNLNHDAMYWYRQDPGQGLRLIYYSQIVNDFQKGDIAEGYSVSREKKESFPLTVTSAQKNPTAFYLCASSLQGGGNTEAFFGQGTRLTVV.

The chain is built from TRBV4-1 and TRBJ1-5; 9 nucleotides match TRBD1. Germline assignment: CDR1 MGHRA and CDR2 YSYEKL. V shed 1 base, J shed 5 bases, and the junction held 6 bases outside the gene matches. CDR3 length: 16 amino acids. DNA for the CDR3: TGCGCCAGCAGCCAAGGAGGGACAGGGTGGTATCAGCCCCAGCATTTT. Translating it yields CASSQGGTGWYQPQHF.